This T cell receptor (beta chain) was documented in a study of a mutant IDH1 vaccine in newly diagnosed glioma. Study summary: Patients began vaccination 4-6 weeks after radiotherapy alone, or with temozolomide cycles.

Specified time point: week 23, last vaccination. Doses comprised 300 ug of mutant IDH1 20-mer peptide each, plus topical imiquimod. TCRdb's copy holds only in-frame clones and misses some; the assay was immunoSEQ multiplex PCR. The sample lists over 25,000 clones; 70% to 90% were seen once. Notes on this clone: Its specificity is not known.

In germline, CDR1 is WNHNN, CDR2 SYGVQD (reference sequence). Trimming removed 4 bases from V and 0 bases from J; junction bases left unmatched: 7. The CDR3 contains 18 residues. V and J are TRBV10-1 and TRBJ1-6; TRBD1 agrees at 9 bases. The receptor was isolated from a man aged 40-49 years with glioma. The sequencing here drew on PBMCs, taken from a glioma patient whose treatment included an IDH1 peptide vaccine. The CDR3 DNA is TGCGCCAGCAGTGTTGGGACAGGGATAAGCTCCTATAATTCACCCCTCCACTTT. The encoded protein is CASSVGTGISSYNSPLHF.